These T cell receptor beta chains were read from a single sample in a study of quantifying T cell responses using KT2 cells. TCRdb re-derived calls from the UMI-ligation and nested PCR reads in MiXCR, one entry per CDR3 protein. In the table there are about 30,000 distinct CDR3 sequences, 6% to 9.5% of which are singletons. Sequenced sample: PBMCs spiked with cells of the T cell clone KT2. The receptors were sampled from a human donor. Each CDR3 is given with its conserved first and last residue. A D gene is named only where the DNA matches it firmly. Rows give clone size only sometimes, using once, few, many, or a class for an expanded clone.

j_gene	len	v_gene	d_gene	abundance	CDR3nt	CDR3aa
TRBJ2-1	15	TRBV7-2	-	many	TGTGCCAGCAGCCCCGAGGCGATTTCCTACAATGAGCAGTTCTTC	CASSPEAISYNEQFF
TRBJ1-6	15	TRBV6-5	-	-	TGTGCCAGCAGTTACTCGGGGGGGCGCGGTTCACCCCTCCACTTT	CASSYSGGRGSPLHF
TRBJ1-1	15	TRBV12-3/TRBV12-4	-	many	TGTGCCAGCAGTTTTGGACGCGCAATGAACACTGAAGCTTTCTTT	CASSFGRAMNTEAFF
TRBJ2-7	14	TRBV27	TRBD1	few	TGTGCCAGCAGTTTGGACAGGGGGCGAAGTGAGCAGTACTTC	CASSLDRGRSEQYF
TRBJ2-5	16	TRBV20-1	TRBD1	many	TGCAGTGCTAGAAAGCTTCGGGACAGTTTGCAAGAGACCCAGTACTTC	CSARKLRDSLQETQYF
TRBJ2-7	17	TRBV12-3/TRBV12-4	TRBD2	-	TGTGCCAGCAGCCTGTCCTCAAGCGGGAGGGCATCCCACGAGCAGTACTTC	CASSLSSSGRASHEQYF
TRBJ1-1	19	TRBV12-5	TRBD1	many	TGTGCTAGTGGTTTTGTCGTCGCACCGGGACAGGGGATGAACACTGAAGCTTTCTTT	CASGFVVAPGQGMNTEAFF
TRBJ2-7	13	TRBV6-5	TRBD1	many	TGTGCCAGCAGTCCGGGACAGGGAAGCGAGCAGTACTTC	CASSPGQGSEQYF
TRBJ2-7	14	TRBV18	-	-	TGTGCCAGCTCACCACAGGGGGTTGACTACGAGCAGTACTTC	CASSPQGVDYEQYF
TRBJ2-5	11	TRBV20-1	TRBD1	many	TGCAGTGCGAGACAGGGAGAGACCCAGTACTTC	CSARQGETQYF
TRBJ1-3	14	TRBV20-1	-	many	TGCAGTGCTCCTGACTCGAGCTCTGGAAACACCATATATTTT	CSAPDSSSGNTIYF
TRBJ1-1	16	TRBV2	TRBD1	many	TGTGCCAGCAGTGGGGACAGGGTAACGGTATGGACTGAAGCTTTCTTT	CASSGDRVTVWTEAFF
TRBJ1-6	15	TRBV5-1	TRBD1	many	TGCGCCAGCAGCTACTACGGGACAGAGGATTCACCCCTCCACTTT	CASSYYGTEDSPLHF
TRBJ2-1	16	TRBV6-4	TRBD2	-	TGTGCCAGCAGTGGGACTAGCGGGGGACAGCCCGATGAGCAGTTCTTC	CASSGTSGGQPDEQFF
TRBJ1-1	12	TRBV11-1	-	few	TGTGCCAAGCGGGCGGGAGACACTGAAGCTTTCTTT	CAKRAGDTEAFF
TRBJ1-5	14	TRBV6-2/TRBV6-3	-	medium-sized	TGTGCCAGCAGTTACTCAGGAGGGAATCAGCCCCAGCATTTT	CASSYSGGNQPQHF
TRBJ1-2	15	TRBV11-2	-	many	TGTGCCAGCAGCTTAGCGGGTCGGCAGGACTATGGCTACACCTTC	CASSLAGRQDYGYTF
TRBJ2-7	20	TRBV4-3	TRBD1	many	TGCGCCAGCAGCCAAGATGCAATACCTCTTGGGACAGGGGGCTCCTACGAGCAGTACTTC	CASSQDAIPLGTGGSYEQYF
TRBJ2-1	14	TRBV20-1	TRBD2	medium-sized	TGCAGTGCCCCCGGGACTAGCGAAGTTAATGAGCAGTTCTTC	CSAPGTSEVNEQFF
TRBJ2-1	14	TRBV14	-	-	TGTGCCAGCAGCCAAGACCACTTTGTCCATGAGCAGTTCTTC	CASSQDHFVHEQFF
TRBJ2-3	13	TRBV20-1	-	many	TGCAGTGCTAGGTGGCAAAACACAGATACGCAGTATTTT	CSARWQNTDTQYF
TRBJ1-2	13	TRBV6-5	-	many	TGTGCCAGCAGCCCGGGGGGGCTGGATGGCTACACCTTC	CASSPGGLDGYTF
TRBJ2-4	13	TRBV5-1	TRBD1	many	TGCGCCAGCAGCGATGGGACAGGGGGCCGGATGGACTTC	CASSDGTGGRMDF
TRBJ2-3	12	TRBV5-4	-	-	TGTGCCAGCAGCTTGGTACCAGATACGCAGTATTTT	CASSLVPDTQYF
TRBJ2-7	17	TRBV7-8	TRBD1	many	TGTGCCAGCAGCTCCCCGGGACAGCGATCTTGGGGCTACGAGCAGTACTTC	CASSSPGQRSWGYEQYF
TRBJ2-3	18	TRBV4-1	TRBD1	many	TGCGCCAGCAGCCAAGAGGAGAGGACAGGGAGAGGCACAGATACGCAGTATTTT	CASSQEERTGRGTDTQYF
TRBJ2-5	13	TRBV5-1	-	many	TGCGCCAGCAGCTTGAGGCCCCAAGAGACCCAGTACTTC	CASSLRPQETQYF
TRBJ1-2	12	TRBV7-9	-	few	TGTGCCAGCAGCTTGCACAGATATGGCTACACCTTC	CASSLHRYGYTF
TRBJ2-1	15	TRBV14	-	few	TGTGCCAGCAGCCAAGAACCGGGACCTGGGTATGAGCAGTTCTTC	CASSQEPGPGYEQFF
TRBJ1-1	13	TRBV11-3	-	many	TGTGCCAGCAGCTTAGATCAGCGGGCTGAAGCTTTCTTT	CASSLDQRAEAFF
TRBJ1-5	14	TRBV7-8	TRBD1	few	TGTGCCAGCAGCCAGGACAGGAGCAATCAGCCCCAGCATTTT	CASSQDRSNQPQHF
TRBJ1-6	14	TRBV6-6	-	many	TGTGCCAGCAGTCCCCTACAGGATAATTCACCCCTCCACTTT	CASSPLQDNSPLHF
TRBJ1-1	14	TRBV6-5	-	many	TGTGCCAGCAGCACGGACGTATGGAACACTGAAGCTTTCTTT	CASSTDVWNTEAFF
TRBJ1-3	15	TRBV28	TRBD1	few	TGTGCCAGCAGGGACACCAGGGGGAGTGGAAACACCATATATTTT	CASRDTRGSGNTIYF
TRBJ1-2	14	TRBV5-5	-	many	TGTGCCAGCAGCTTGGCAGGGGTTAACTATGGCTACACCTTC	CASSLAGVNYGYTF
TRBJ2-5	15	TRBV4-2	-	many	TGTGCCAGCAGCCAAGGAGTTACGGGGGTCGAGACCCAGTACTTC	CASSQGVTGVETQYF
TRBJ1-1	16	TRBV6-2/TRBV6-3	-	-	TGTGCCAGCAGTTACCCGACAGTGAAGATGAACACTGAAGCTTTCTTT	CASSYPTVKMNTEAFF
TRBJ2-1	15	TRBV5-1	TRBD1	many	TGCGCCAGCAGCCCCGGGACAGGCGGACACAATGAGCAGTTCTTC	CASSPGTGGHNEQFF
TRBJ2-1	21	TRBV6-5	TRBD2	few	TGTGCCAGCAGTTTTACTCCGGGACTAGCGGGAGGAGGGCGCTCCTACAATGAGCAGTTCTTC	CASSFTPGLAGGGRSYNEQFF
TRBJ1-1	15	TRBV5-1	-	many	TGCGCCAGCAGCTTGGCCCAGGGAGGAGGCACTGAAGCTTTCTTT	CASSLAQGGGTEAFF
TRBJ2-3	15	TRBV4-3	TRBD2	many	TGCGCCAGCAGCCAAGATAGCGGGACATCAGATACGCAGTATTTT	CASSQDSGTSDTQYF
TRBJ2-3	14	TRBV20-1	TRBD2	many	TGCAGTGCCCTAGCGGGAGGCATCACAGATACGCAGTATTTT	CSALAGGITDTQYF
TRBJ1-5	17	TRBV24-1	TRBD1	many	TGTGCCACCAGTGGCCGTCGCCAGGGGGAAGAGAATCAGCCCCAGCATTTT	CATSGRRQGEENQPQHF
TRBJ2-6	14	TRBV24-1	-	many	TGTGCCACCAGTGATGTGAGTGGGGCCAACGTCCTGACTTTC	CATSDVSGANVLTF
TRBJ2-3	14	TRBV7-9	-	few	TGTGCCAGCAGCTTAGGGTTCCCAGGAGATACGCAGTATTTT	CASSLGFPGDTQYF
TRBJ1-1	14	TRBV2	-	few	TGTGCCAGCACTTCCAGGGTGCAGGGTACTGAAGCTTTCTTT	CASTSRVQGTEAFF
TRBJ1-1	13	TRBV20-1	-	many	TGCAGTGCTAGGGATCCGGGCAACACTGAAGCTTTCTTT	CSARDPGNTEAFF
TRBJ2-2	21	TRBV5-6	TRBD1	-	TGTGCCAGCAGCTTGGGACCGGGACAGGGGCCTTTCTTCTTTAACACCGGGGAGCTGTTTTTT	CASSLGPGQGPFFFNTGELFF
TRBJ1-1	13	TRBV5-1	-	medium-sized	TGTGCCAGCAGCCTGGCCGGAAACACTGAAGCTTTCTTT	CASSLAGNTEAFF
TRBJ2-3	15	TRBV4-3	-	medium-sized	TGCGCCAGCAGCCAAGTCTACCGGAGAGCAGATACGCAGTATTTT	CASSQVYRRADTQYF
TRBJ2-3	15	TRBV11-2	TRBD2	many	TGTGCCAGCAGACGACCGGGACTAGCCCATTATACGCAGTATTTT	CASRRPGLAHYTQYF
TRBJ1-6	15	TRBV20-1	-	many	TGCAGTGCCCGTGGTTGGGGGCCTAATAATTCACCCCTCCACTTT	CSARGWGPNNSPLHF
TRBJ2-7	16	TRBV15	-	-	TGTGCCACCAGCAGGGGCGGCGGGGTTAGCTCCTACGAGCAGTACTTC	CATSRGGGVSSYEQYF
TRBJ1-1	17	TRBV4-1	TRBD1	few	TGCGCCAGCAGCCAAGGCCCCGGGACAGGGGACCACACTGAAGCTTTCTTT	CASSQGPGTGDHTEAFF
TRBJ2-1	18	TRBV11-2	TRBD1	few	TGTGCCAGCAGCTTAGATCGTAGACAGGGAAGATCCTACAATGAGCAGTTCTTC	CASSLDRRQGRSYNEQFF
TRBJ2-7	14	TRBV2	TRBD1	many	TGTGCCAGCAGGGAAGGACAGGGGGCCTGGGAGCAGTACTTC	CASREGQGAWEQYF
TRBJ2-3	15	TRBV12-3/TRBV12-4	-	many	TGTGCCAGCAGTTTGAGCCTAGCGATCACAGATACGCAGTATTTT	CASSLSLAITDTQYF
TRBJ2-3	15	TRBV9	-	-	TGTGCCAGCAGCCCAGAAGGGCGGTCGACAGATACGCAGTATTTT	CASSPEGRSTDTQYF